The clone carrying this T cell receptor beta chain is a singleton in its sample. Trimming stripped 3 bases from V and 2 bases from J, with 6 bases between. CDR1 is KGHSH, CDR2 LQKENI, per germline. The CDR3 length is 13 residues. This sample was taken from a study of radiotherapy plus CTLA-4 blockade in lung cancer. Assay: immunoSEQ multiplex PCR; the TCRdb copy retains only in-frame clones and omits some. The sample comprises roughly 85,000 clones, more than 85% of which are singletons, and 16% rests with the top ten. With ipilimumab providing CTLA-4 blockade, focal radiation was administered to patients who had chemo-refractory metastatic non-small-cell lung cancer.

V usage is TRBV18 and J usage is TRBJ2-3; D is unresolved. The material was peripheral blood, obtained from a patient treated with radiotherapy plus ipilimumab. This clonotype originated in a human donor with non-small cell lung cancer that progressed on radiotherapy plus ipilimumab. The CDR3 DNA reads TGTGCCAGCTCACCCCGGATCACAGATACGCAGTATTTT. Translated: CASSPRITDTQYF.